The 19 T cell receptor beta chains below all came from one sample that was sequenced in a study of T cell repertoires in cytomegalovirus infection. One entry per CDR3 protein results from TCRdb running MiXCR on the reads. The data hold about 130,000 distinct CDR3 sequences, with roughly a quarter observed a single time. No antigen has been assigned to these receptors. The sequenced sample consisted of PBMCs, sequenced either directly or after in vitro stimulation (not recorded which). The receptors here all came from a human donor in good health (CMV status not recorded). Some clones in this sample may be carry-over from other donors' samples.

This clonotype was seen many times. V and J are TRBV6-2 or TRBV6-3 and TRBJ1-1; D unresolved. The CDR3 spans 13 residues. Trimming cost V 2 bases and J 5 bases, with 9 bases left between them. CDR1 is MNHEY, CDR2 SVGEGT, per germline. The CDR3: CASSYVIGTEAFF. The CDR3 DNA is TGTGCCAGCAGTTACGTTATAGGGACTGAAGCTTTCTTT.

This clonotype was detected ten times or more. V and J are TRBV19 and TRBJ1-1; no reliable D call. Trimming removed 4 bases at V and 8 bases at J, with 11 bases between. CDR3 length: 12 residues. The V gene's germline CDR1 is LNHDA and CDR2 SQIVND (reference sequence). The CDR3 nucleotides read TGTGCCAGTAGTAACAGCGACGCGGAAGCTTTCTTT. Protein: CASSNSDAEAFF. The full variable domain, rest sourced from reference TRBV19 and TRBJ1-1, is DGGITQSPKYLFRKEGQNVTLSCEQNLNHDAMYWYRQDPGQGLRLIYYSQIVNDFQKGDIAEGYSVSREKKESFPLTVTSAQKNPTAFYLCASSNSDAEAFFGQGTRLTVV.

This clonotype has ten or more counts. The CDR3 DNA follows: TGTGCCATCAGGACCGGGACAGGGGGATACGGCTACACCTTC. Its protein is CAIRTGTGGYGYTF. The chain links TRBV10-3 to TRBJ1-2; the match to TRBD1 covers 11 bases. The CDR3 loop spans 14 amino acids. V gave up 6 bases and J gave up 8 bases; unmatched junction bases: 8. The germline CDR1 and CDR2 sequences are ENHRY and SYGVKD.

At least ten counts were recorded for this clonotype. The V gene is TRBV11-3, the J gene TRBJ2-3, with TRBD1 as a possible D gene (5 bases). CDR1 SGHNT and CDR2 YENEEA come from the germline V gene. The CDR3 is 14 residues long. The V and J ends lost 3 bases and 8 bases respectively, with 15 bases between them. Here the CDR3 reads CASSFRASSTTQYF. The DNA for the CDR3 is TGTGCCAGCAGCTTCAGGGCCTCTTCGACTACGCAGTATTTT.

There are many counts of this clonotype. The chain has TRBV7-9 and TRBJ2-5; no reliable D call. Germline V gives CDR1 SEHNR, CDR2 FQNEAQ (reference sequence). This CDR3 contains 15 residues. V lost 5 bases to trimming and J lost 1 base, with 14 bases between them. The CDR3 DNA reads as TGTGCCAGCAGCCTAATGGGCGAAGCCCAAGAGACCCAGTACTTC. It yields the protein CASSLMGEAQETQYF.

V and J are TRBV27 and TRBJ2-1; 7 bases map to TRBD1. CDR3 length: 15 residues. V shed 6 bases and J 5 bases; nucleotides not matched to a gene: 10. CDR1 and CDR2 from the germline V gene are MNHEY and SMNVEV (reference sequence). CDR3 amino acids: CASSHGTVGHNEQFF. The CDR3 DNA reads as TGTGCCAGCAGCCACGGGACAGTGGGGCACAATGAGCAGTTCTTC.

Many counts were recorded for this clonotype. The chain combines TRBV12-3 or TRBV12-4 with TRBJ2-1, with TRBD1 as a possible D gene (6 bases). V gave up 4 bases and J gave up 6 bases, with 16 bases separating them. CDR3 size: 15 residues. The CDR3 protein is CASSSRSPGVNEQFF. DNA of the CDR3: TGTGCCAGCAGTTCCCGGAGTCCAGGGGTCAATGAGCAGTTCTTC.

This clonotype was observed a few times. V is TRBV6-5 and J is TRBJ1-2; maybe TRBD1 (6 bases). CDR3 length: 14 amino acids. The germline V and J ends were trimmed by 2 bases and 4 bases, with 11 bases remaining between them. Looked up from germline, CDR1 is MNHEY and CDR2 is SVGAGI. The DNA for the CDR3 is TGTGCCAGCAGTTACAAGGGGGGAGGCTATGGCTACACCTTC. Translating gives CASSYKGGGYGYTF.

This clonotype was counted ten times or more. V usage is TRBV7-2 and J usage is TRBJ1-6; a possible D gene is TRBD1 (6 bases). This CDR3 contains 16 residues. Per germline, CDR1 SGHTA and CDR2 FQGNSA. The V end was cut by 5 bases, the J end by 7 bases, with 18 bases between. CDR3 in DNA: TGTGCCAGCAGCCCCCAGGGGCGATCAGGGAATTCACCCCTCCACTTT. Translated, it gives CASSPQGRSGNSPLHF. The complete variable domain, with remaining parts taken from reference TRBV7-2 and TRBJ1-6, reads GAGVSQSPSNKVTEKGKDVELRCDPISGHTALYWYRQSLGQGLEFLIYFQGNSAPDKSGLPSDRFSAERTGGSVSTLTIQRTQQEDSAVYLCASSPQGRSGNSPLHFGNGTRLTVT.

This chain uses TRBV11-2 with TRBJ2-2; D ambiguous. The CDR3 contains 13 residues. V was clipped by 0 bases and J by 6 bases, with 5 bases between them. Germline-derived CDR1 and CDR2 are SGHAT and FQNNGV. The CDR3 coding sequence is TGTGCCAGCAGCTTAGATTCCGCCGGGGAGCTGTTTTTT. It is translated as CASSLDSAGELFF.

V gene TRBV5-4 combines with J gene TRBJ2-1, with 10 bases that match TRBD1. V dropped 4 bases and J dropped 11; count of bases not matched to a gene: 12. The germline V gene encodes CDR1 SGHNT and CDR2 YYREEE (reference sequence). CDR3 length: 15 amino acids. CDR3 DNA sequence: TGTGCCAGCAGCACGAGGACAGGGGGATTCGGGCAGCAGTTCTTC. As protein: CASSTRTGGFGQQFF. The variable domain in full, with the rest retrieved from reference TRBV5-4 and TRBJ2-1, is ETGVTQSPTHLIKTRGQQVTLRCSSQSGHNTVSWYQQALGQGPQFIFQYYREEENGRGNFPPRFSGLQFPNYSSELNVNALELDDSALYLCASSTRTGGFGQQFFGPGTRLTVL.

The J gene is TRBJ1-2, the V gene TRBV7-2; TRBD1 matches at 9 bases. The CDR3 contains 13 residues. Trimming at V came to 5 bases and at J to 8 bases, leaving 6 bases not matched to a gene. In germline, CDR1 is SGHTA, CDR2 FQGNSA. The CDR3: CASSPQGAQGYTF. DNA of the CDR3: TGTGCCAGCAGCCCACAGGGGGCGCAGGGCTACACCTTC.

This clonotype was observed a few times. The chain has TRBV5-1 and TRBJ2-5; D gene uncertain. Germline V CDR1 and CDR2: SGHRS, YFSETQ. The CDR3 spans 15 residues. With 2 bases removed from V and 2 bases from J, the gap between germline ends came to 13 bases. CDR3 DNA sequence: TGCGCCAGCAGCTTCCGCCCTGGTCGTCAAGAGACCCAGTACTTC. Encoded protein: CASSFRPGRQETQYF.

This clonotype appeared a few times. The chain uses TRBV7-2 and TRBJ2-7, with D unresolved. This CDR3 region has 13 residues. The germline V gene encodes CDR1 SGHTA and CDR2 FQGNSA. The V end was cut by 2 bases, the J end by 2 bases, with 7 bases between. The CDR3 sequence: CASSLSLAYEQYV. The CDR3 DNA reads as TGTGCCAGCAGCTTAAGTTTGGCCTACGAGCAGTACGTC.

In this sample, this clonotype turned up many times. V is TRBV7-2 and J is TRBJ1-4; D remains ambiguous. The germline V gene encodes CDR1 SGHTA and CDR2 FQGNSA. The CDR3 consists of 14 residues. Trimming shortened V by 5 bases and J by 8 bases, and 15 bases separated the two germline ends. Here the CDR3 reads CASSPRALEEKLFF. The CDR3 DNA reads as TGTGCCAGCAGCCCGAGAGCCCTAGAGGAAAAACTGTTTTTT.

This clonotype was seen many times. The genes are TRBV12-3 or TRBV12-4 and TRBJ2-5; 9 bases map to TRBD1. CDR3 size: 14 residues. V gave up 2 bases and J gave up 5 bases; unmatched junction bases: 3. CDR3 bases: TGTGCCAGCAGTTTACGGGGACAGGGCGAGACCCAGTACTTC. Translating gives CASSLRGQGETQYF.

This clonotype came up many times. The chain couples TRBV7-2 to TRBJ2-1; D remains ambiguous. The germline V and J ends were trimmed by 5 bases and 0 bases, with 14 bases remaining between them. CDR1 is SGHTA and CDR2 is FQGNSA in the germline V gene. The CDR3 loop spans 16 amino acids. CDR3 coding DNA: TGTGCCAGCAGCCCCACTTTACGGAGCTCCTACAATGAGCAGTTCTTC. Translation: CASSPTLRSSYNEQFF. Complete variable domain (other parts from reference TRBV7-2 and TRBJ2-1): GAGVSQSPSNKVTEKGKDVELRCDPISGHTALYWYRQSLGQGLEFLIYFQGNSAPDKSGLPSDRFSAERTGGSVSTLTIQRTQQEDSAVYLCASSPTLRSSYNEQFFGPGTRLTVL.

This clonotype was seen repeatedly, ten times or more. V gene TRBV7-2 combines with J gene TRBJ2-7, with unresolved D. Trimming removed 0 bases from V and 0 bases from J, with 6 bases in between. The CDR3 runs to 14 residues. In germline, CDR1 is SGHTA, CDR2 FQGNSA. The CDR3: CASSLASYSYEQYF. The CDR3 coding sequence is TGTGCCAGCAGCTTAGCTAGTTACTCCTACGAGCAGTACTTC.

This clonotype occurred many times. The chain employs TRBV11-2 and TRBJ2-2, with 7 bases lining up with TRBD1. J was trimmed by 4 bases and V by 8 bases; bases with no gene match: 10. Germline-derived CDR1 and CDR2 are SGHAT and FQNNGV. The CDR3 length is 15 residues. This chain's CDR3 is CASRLPYRGTGELFF. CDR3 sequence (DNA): TGTGCCAGCCGCCTTCCTTACAGGGGCACCGGGGAGCTGTTTTTT.